These 12 T cell receptor beta chains came from one sample sequenced in a study of cytomegalovirus exposure and HLA in healthy donors. The PCR contained 60 Vbeta and 13 Jbeta primers. The repertoire was sequenced with immunoSEQ multiplex PCR; TCRdb's copy has only in-frame clones and lacks some. The sample shows about 150,000 clones, 70% to 80% of them seen only once. The sequenced sample was PBMCs. The receptors shown here come from a middle-aged woman in good health and CMV-seronegative.

The CDR3, as DNA: TGCGCCAGCAGCTTGGCAGGTGGGTTCGAGCAGTACTTC. This gives the protein CASSLAGGFEQYF. The V gene is TRBV5-1, the J gene TRBJ2-7; D remains unclear. CDR3 length: 13 residues. Germline CDR1 reads SGHRS; CDR2 reads YFSETQ. V lost 0 bases, J lost 6 bases, and 10 bases lay in between.

This clone appeared a single time. CDR3 residues: CASVQEWGGSADGYTF. For the CDR3, the DNA is TGTGCTAGTGTCCAGGAGTGGGGAGGGTCCGCTGATGGCTACACCTTC. The rearrangement links TRBV12-5 to TRBJ1-2, with unresolved D. This CDR3 is built from 16 residues. The ends were cut back, 7 bases at V and 6 bases at J, with 24 bases in the middle. Looked up from germline, CDR1 is LGHNT and CDR2 is FRNRAP.

The rearrangement joins TRBV12-1 to TRBJ2-5; TRBD2, the D gene given by the table, was not confirmed from the DNA. The tail of the sequence fits TRBJ2-7 better, so the J call may be wrong. TRBV12-1 is a pseudogene. This CDR3 contains 17 residues. The CDR3 reads CASSFVGPHGGPYEQYF. The CDR3, as DNA: TGTGCCAGCAGCTTTGTGGGGCCACACGGGGGACCCTACGAGCAGTACTTC.

V usage is TRBV5-6 and J usage is TRBJ1-2, with 7 positions matching TRBD1. The CDR3 extends over 14 amino acids. V shed 8 bases, J shed 0 bases, and the junction held 7 bases outside the gene matches. Germline CDR1 SGHDT, CDR2 YYEEEE. DNA of the CDR3: TGTGCCAGTGGGACAGTACTATCTAACTATGGCTACACCTTC. It yields the protein CASGTVLSNYGYTF.

V is TRBV7-6 and J is TRBJ2-3; the D gene is possibly TRBD1 (6 bases). V lost 4 bases to trimming and J lost 1 base, with 9 bases between them. CDR1 SGHVS and CDR2 FNYEAQ come from the germline V gene. CDR3 length: 14 amino acids. DNA for the CDR3: TGTGCCAGCAGCTCGCGACAGGGCACAGATACGCAGTATTTT. It translates to CASSSRQGTDTQYF.

This rearrangement joins TRBV7-9 to TRBJ2-7; D is undetermined. Trimming left V 2 bases short and J 4 bases short, with 9 bases between. Per germline, CDR1 SEHNR and CDR2 FQNEAQ (reference sequence). The CDR3 loop spans 13 amino acids. The CDR3 bases are TGTGCCAGCAGCTTAAATGGGCCATACGAGCAGTACTTC. Protein: CASSLNGPYEQYF. Looking up the rest from reference TRBV7-9 and TRBJ2-7 gives the full variable domain: DTGVSQNPRHKITKRGQNVTFRCDPISEHNRLYWYRQTLGQGPEFLTYFQNEAQLEKSRLLSDRFSAERPKGSFSTLEIQRTEQGDSAMYLCASSLNGPYEQYFGPGTRLTVT.

The rearrangement links TRBV14 to TRBJ2-7; D perhaps matches TRBD1 (6 bases). V dropped 2 bases and J dropped 2 bases, with 16 bases sitting between them. This CDR3 region has 16 residues. Germline CDR1 and CDR2: SGHDN and FVKESK. In DNA form, the CDR3 reads TGTGCCAGCAGCCAAAGAGGGGGAAGCTTAACCTACGAGCAGTACTTC. Its protein product is CASSQRGGSLTYEQYF.

As DNA, the CDR3 is TGTGCCAGCAGCTTGGAGCCTAGCACAGATACGCAGTATTTT. Protein product: CASSLEPSTDTQYF. The chain carries TRBV11-2 and TRBJ2-3; no definite D call. This CDR3 is 14 amino acids long. Trimming pared 3 bases from V and 0 bases from J, leaving 7 bases between. Per germline, CDR1 SGHAT and CDR2 FQNNGV.

This rearrangement joins TRBV7-2 to TRBJ2-7, with 7 bases aligning to TRBD2. The CDR3 spans 14 residues. Unmatched junction bases numbered 5, after V lost 6 bases and J lost 0 bases. CDR1 and CDR2 from the germline V gene are SGHTA and FQGNSA. CDR3 in amino acids: CASSAGTNSYEQYF. DNA of the CDR3: TGTGCCAGCAGTGCCGGGACTAACTCCTACGAGCAGTACTTC.

This clone was seen a handful of times. This sequence joins TRBV5-4 and TRBJ2-3; 8 bases agree with TRBD1. CDR1 is SGHNT and CDR2 is YYREEE in the germline V gene (reference sequence). V was pared by 2 bases and J by 0 bases, with 5 bases of the junction left unmatched. The CDR3 runs 16 residues. The CDR3 loop reads CASSFPQGVSTDTQYF. CDR3 nucleotides: TGTGCCAGCAGCTTTCCACAGGGGGTCAGCACAGATACGCAGTATTTT.

In this sample, this clone turned up once. The chain links TRBV7-2 to TRBJ2-6, with 9 nucleotides matching TRBD1. CDR1 and CDR2 (germline): SGHTA, FQGNSA. The V segment lost 5 bases and the J segment 4 bases; nucleotides outside the gene matches: 12. CDR3 size: 18 residues. This chain's CDR3 is CASSPTRTGDAGANVLTF. The CDR3 DNA sequence: TGTGCCAGCAGCCCCACCAGGACAGGGGATGCCGGGGCCAACGTCCTGACTTTC.

This clone was detected once. V usage is TRBV19 and J usage is TRBJ2-2; 10 nucleotides line up with TRBD1. The CDR3 runs to 16 residues. After removal of 5 bases from V and 7 bases from J, the junction contained 10 bases not matched to a gene. Germline assignment: CDR1 LNHDA and CDR2 SQIVND (reference sequence). CDR3 residues: CASSLKGTGENGELFF. The CDR3, as DNA: TGTGCCAGTAGTCTAAAAGGGACAGGGGAAAACGGGGAGCTGTTTTTT. The whole variable domain, remainder taken from reference TRBV19 and TRBJ2-2, is DGGITQSPKYLFRKEGQNVTLSCEQNLNHDAMYWYRQDPGQGLRLIYYSQIVNDFQKGDIAEGYSVSREKKESFPLTVTSAQKNPTAFYLCASSLKGTGENGELFFGEGSRLTVL.